This record looks at one T cell receptor (beta chain) sequence and its context. The data stem from a study of Graves' ophthalmopathy and Graves' hyperthyroidism. Scientists amplified the TCR beta CDR3 regions from RNA transcripts. RT-PCR with HTBI primers came first, then second-round multiplex PCR. TCRdb re-called the multiplex PCR reads with MiXCR, one entry per CDR3 protein. The table shows some 1.1 million distinct CDR3 sequences, with 36% occurring only once. The hyperthyroidism patients, aged 18 to 65, had been newly diagnosed, with under 2 months' duration. V was pared by 1 base and J by 4 bases, with 5 bases between. The CDR3 runs 12 residues. The germline gives CDR1 LGHNT, CDR2 FRNRAP.

The receptor was isolated from an adult man with Graves' hyperthyroidism. Sample: peripheral blood or thyroid tissue (not recorded which). The genes are TRBV12-5 and TRBJ2-7; D remains unclear. CDR3 region: CASGLGVYEQYF. The CDR3 nucleotides are TGTGCTAGTGGTTTGGGGGTTTACGAGCAGTACTTC.